This T cell receptor beta chain comes out of a study of blood T cells in healthy people across ages. The CDR3 consists of 13 residues. Germline values: CDR1 LNHNV, CDR2 YYDKDF (reference sequence). With a J-beta primer mix and a sample-barcoded 5' primer, a second PCR ran roughly 7 to 11 cycles. TCRdb called the 5' RACE reads again in MiXCR, with one record for every CDR3 protein. The data hold around 900,000 distinct CDR3 sequences, with roughly 47% observed a single time. This clonotype was detected only once. This TCR was sampled from a woman in her fifties or sixties in good health. Sample: blood. This chain uses TRBV15 with TRBJ2-4, with unresolved D. The J call is uncertain, as TRBJ2-7 better fits the DNA end. The CDR3 coding sequence is TGTGCCACCAGCAGGACAACTCCCTACGAGCAGTACTTC. It encodes CATSRTTPYEQYF.